This paragraph reports one T cell receptor (beta chain). Its antigen is not known. This specimen belongs to a study of shared clonotypes between healthy human individuals. Points from the study as a whole: For naive CD4 cells, roughly 4.8% of clonotypes were shared across a handful of donors.

Only Caucasian adults living in Nashville, Tennessee served as donors. The V gene's germline CDR1 is MNHEY and CDR2 SVGAGI. The V and J ends lost 6 bases and 6 bases, in that order; junction bases with no gene match: 5. The CDR3 covers 14 residues. The DNA input per sorted-subset replicate PCR was roughly 210 ng, corresponding to around 28,000 T cell genomes. In the source study's methods: For the immunoSEQ data, sequences were junction-only without quality scores, so filtering differed. Produced via immunoSEQ multiplex PCR; TCRdb's table is partial and in-frame only. V and J calls and clone size are given by that table; D and trimming were obtained from the DNA. The sample yields around 550,000 clones, almost 97% seen once.

The specimen was naive CD4+ T cells sorted from blood. Indicated subset: CD45RA+ positively selected. The sequence was collected from a woman aged 25-40 years in good health. V and J are TRBV6-5 and TRBJ1-4; 9 nucleotides align to TRBD1. The CDR3 spells CASRRQGGDEKLFF. The CDR3 bases are TGTGCCAGCAGGAGACAGGGGGGGGATGAAAAACTGTTTTTT.